This T cell receptor (beta chain) came from a study of cytomegalovirus exposure and HLA in healthy donors. Study-wide findings and caveats: Some TCR beta chains (164 of them) were listed as cytomegalovirus-associated. Subsequent analysis of the 110 or so validation repertoires found a tendency for first-cohort TCR clusters to co-occur.

Profiled with immunoSEQ multiplex PCR; TCRdb holds only in-frame clones, not every one. The sample has about 200,000 clones, roughly 80% seen once. V shed 0 bases and J shed 5 bases, with 5 bases lying between them. Per the germline V gene, CDR1 is DFQATT and CDR2 is SNEGSKA (reference sequence). The CDR3 is 11 residues long. With respect to this clone: The antigen remains unidentified.

The J gene is TRBJ2-7, the V gene TRBV20-1; no definite D call. The sample consisted of PBMCs. The source of this sequence is a woman aged 18-29 years in good health and CMV-seronegative. The CDR3 DNA is TGCAGTGCTAGAGATCCCGACGAGCAGTACTTC. Translated, it gives CSARDPDEQYF.